One sample yielded the 2 T cell receptor beta chains listed below, sequenced in a study of shared clonotypes between healthy human individuals. Libraries were prepared by immunoSEQ multiplex PCR; TCRdb keeps only in-frame clonotypes and omits some of them. The sample lists 400,000 to 600,000 clones, about 80% occurring once. Sequencing was done on a sample of PBMCs. The receptor source for this set is a woman aged 40 to 50 in good health. Some clones in this sample may be carry-over from other donors' samples.

The chain carries TRBV11-2 and TRBJ1-2; D possibly corresponds to TRBD1 (5 bases). The CDR3 contains 13 residues. V shed 5 bases and J shed 7 bases, with 14 bases lying between them. In germline, CDR1 is SGHAT, CDR2 FQNNGV. CDR3 nucleotide sequence: TGTGCCAGCAGCGCGATCCGGGGGGTTGGCTACACCTTC. Protein: CASSAIRGVGYTF.

The gene calls are TRBV29-1 and TRBJ1-1, with TRBD1 matching over 8 bases. The V gene end was trimmed by 3 bases and the J gene end by 1 base; junction bases not matched to a gene: 4. The CDR3 sequence is 14 residues long. The germline CDR1 and CDR2 sequences are SQVTM and ANQGSEA. Here the CDR3 DNA reads TGCAGCGTTGAGGGAGACAGGGGGAACACTGAAGCTTTCTTT. Translated, it gives CSVEGDRGNTEAFF.